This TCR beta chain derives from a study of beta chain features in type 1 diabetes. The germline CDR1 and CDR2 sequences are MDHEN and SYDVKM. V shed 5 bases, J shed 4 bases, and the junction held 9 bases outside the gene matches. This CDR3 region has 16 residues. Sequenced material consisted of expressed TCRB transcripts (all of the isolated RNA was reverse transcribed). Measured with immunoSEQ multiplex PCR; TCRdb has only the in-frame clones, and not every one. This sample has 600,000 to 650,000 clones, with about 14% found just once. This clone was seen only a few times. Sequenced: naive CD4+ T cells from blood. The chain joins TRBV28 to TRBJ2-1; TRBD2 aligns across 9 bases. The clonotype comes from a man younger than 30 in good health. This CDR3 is CASSAVSGRTYNEQFF. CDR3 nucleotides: TGTGCCAGCAGTGCAGTCAGCGGGAGGACGTACAATGAGCAGTTCTTC. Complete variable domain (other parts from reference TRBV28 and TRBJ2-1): DVKVTQSSRYLVKRTGEKVFLECVQDMDHENMFWYRQDPGLGLRLIYFSYDVKMKEKGDIPEGYSVSREKKERFSLILESASTNQTSMYLCASSAVSGRTYNEQFFGPGTRLTVL.